What follows are 11 T cell receptor beta chains derived from one specimen sequenced in a study of cytomegalovirus exposure and HLA in healthy donors. TCRdb's copy holds only in-frame clones and misses some; the assay was immunoSEQ multiplex PCR. This table has about 270,000 clones, 80% to 90% appearing once. Sequenced material: PBMCs. Receptors originate from a woman younger than 30 in good health and CMV-seronegative.

The chain recombines TRBV30 with TRBJ1-1; TRBD1 might be the D (5 bases). The CDR3 spans 15 residues. Germline lookup yields CDR1 GTSNPN and CDR2 SVGIG (reference sequence). V was shortened by 2 bases and J by 6 bases, with 19 bases between the two germline ends. Written as DNA, the CDR3 is TGTGCCTGGAGTCCGGACTTCCGGGGGAAAGCTGAAGCTTTCTTT. This gives the protein CAWSPDFRGKAEAFF.

This clone was counted once. This chain links TRBV6-5 with TRBJ2-1, with a possible D match to TRBD2 (6 bases). Trimming took 8 bases from V and 0 from J, leaving 14 bases between them. From germline, CDR1 is MNHEY and CDR2 SVGAGI. This CDR3 comprises 15 residues. The CDR3 sequence is CASLMDYGSYNEQFF. The CDR3 DNA follows: TGTGCCAGCCTTATGGACTACGGCTCCTACAATGAGCAGTTCTTC.

This clone was seen only a few times. The rearrangement joins TRBV27 to TRBJ1-5; D call uncertain. Germline V gene sequence: CDR1 MNHEY, CDR2 SMNVEV (reference sequence). Trimming removed 6 bases from V and 9 bases from J, with 12 bases in between. CDR3 length equals 12 residues. The CDR3 region is CASSFSLGPQHF. CDR3 DNA sequence: TGTGCCAGCAGCTTCTCCCTAGGGCCCCAGCATTTT.

This chain connects TRBV4-3 to TRBJ1-2; no reliable D call. The CDR3 contains 16 residues. The V end lost 4 bases, the J end lost 3 bases, and 18 bases lay between the germline ends. Germline-derived CDR1 and CDR2 are LGHNA and YSLEER. The CDR3 is CASSLQYTSADYGYTF. CDR3 nucleotide sequence: TGCGCCAGCAGCCTACAATACACCTCTGCAGACTATGGCTACACCTTC.

The rearrangement links TRBV13 to TRBJ2-2; no reliable D call. Trimming removed 5 bases at V and 1 base at J, with 5 bases between. This CDR3 comprises 13 residues. CDR1 is PRHDT, CDR2 FYEKMQ, per germline (reference sequence). CDR3 residues: CASSRENTGELFF. The CDR3 DNA reads as TGTGCCAGCAGCCGCGAGAACACCGGGGAGCTGTTTTTT.

This clone was picked up a small number of times. The gene calls are TRBV4-1 and TRBJ2-1; 11 positions agree with TRBD2. The junction had 1 base not matched to a gene; V was cut back by 2 bases and J by 4 bases. Germline V gene data show CDR1 as MGHRA and CDR2 as YSYEKL. This CDR3 has 15 amino acids. This CDR3 is CASSQSSGRYNEQFF. The CDR3 region has the DNA TGCGCCAGCAGCCAATCTAGCGGGAGGTACAATGAGCAGTTCTTC.

The J gene is TRBJ1-1, the V gene TRBV5-6; 9 nucleotides match TRBD1. This CDR3 has 14 residues. Germline CDR1 reads SGHDT; CDR2 reads YYEEEE. Trimming cost V 3 bases and J 5 bases; bases outside gene matches: 5. This chain's CDR3 is CASSSDRGGTEAFF. The CDR3 DNA is TGTGCCAGCAGCTCGGACAGGGGAGGGACTGAAGCTTTCTTT.

The chain employs TRBV6-5 and TRBJ1-5; D is undetermined. Germline V gene lookup returns CDR1 MNHEY and CDR2 SVGAGI. The CDR3 sequence is 16 residues long. V was pared by 0 bases and J by 9 bases, with 18 bases between. CDR3 DNA: TGTGCCAGCAGTTACTCGATGGTGGGAGCCGGAGGGCCCCAGCATTTT. The encoded protein is CASSYSMVGAGGPQHF.

The gene calls are TRBV19 and TRBJ1-5; D remains ambiguous. Germline V CDR1 and CDR2: LNHDA, SQIVND (reference sequence). V was shortened by 5 bases and J by 1 base, with 18 bases between the two germline ends. The CDR3 runs 17 residues. In DNA form, the CDR3 reads TGTGCCAGTAGTTCACTAATAAGCCGGGTGAGCAATCAGCCCCAGCATTTT. It encodes CASSSLISRVSNQPQHF.

This clone appeared once. The chain is built from TRBV10-3 and TRBJ2-1, with D perhaps TRBD1 (7 bases). Germline CDR1 reads ENHRY; CDR2 reads SYGVKD. The CDR3 runs 12 residues. V was trimmed by 5 bases and J by 9 bases, leaving 11 bases between them. The chain's CDR3 is CAISRQGGEQFF. CDR3 nucleotides: TGTGCCATCAGTCGGCAGGGGGGTGAGCAGTTCTTC.

This clone was seen only a few times. V usage is TRBV25-1 and J usage is TRBJ1-2; D perhaps matches TRBD1 (5 bases). The CDR3 covers 13 residues. The V gene's germline CDR1 is MGHDK and CDR2 SYGVNS. V was shortened by 5 bases and J by 0 bases, with 7 bases between the two germline ends. The CDR3 is CASSPDTNYGYTF. In DNA, the CDR3 is TGTGCCAGCAGTCCGGACACTAACTATGGCTACACCTTC.